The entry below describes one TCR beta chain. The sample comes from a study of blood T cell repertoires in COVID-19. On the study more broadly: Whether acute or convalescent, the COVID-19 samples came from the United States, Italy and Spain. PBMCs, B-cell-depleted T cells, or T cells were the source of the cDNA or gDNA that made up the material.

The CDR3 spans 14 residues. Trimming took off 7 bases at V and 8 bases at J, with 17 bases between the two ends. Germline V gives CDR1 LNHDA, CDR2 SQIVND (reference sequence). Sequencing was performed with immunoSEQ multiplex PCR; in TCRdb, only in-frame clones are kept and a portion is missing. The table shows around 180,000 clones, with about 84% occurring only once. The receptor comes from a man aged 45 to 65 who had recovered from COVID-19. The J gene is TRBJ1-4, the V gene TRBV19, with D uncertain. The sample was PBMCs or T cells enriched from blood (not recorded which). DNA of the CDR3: TGTGCCAGTAAACCAAGGCCGGGTCAGGAAAAACTGTTTTTT. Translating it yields CASKPRPGQEKLFF. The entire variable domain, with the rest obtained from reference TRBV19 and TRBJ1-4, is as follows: DGGITQSPKYLFRKEGQNVTLSCEQNLNHDAMYWYRQDPGQGLRLIYYSQIVNDFQKGDIAEGYSVSREKKESFPLTVTSAQKNPTAFYLCASKPRPGQEKLFFGSGTQLSVL.